The rows below give T cell receptor beta chains drawn from one sample of a study of vaccination and CD4 T cells after COVID-19. Antigen specificity for these receptors is unknown. Each CDR3 protein is one row after TCRdb ran MiXCR on the PCR reads. There are more than 15,000 distinct CDR3 sequences in the sample; 55% occur only once, and 6% to 7.5% lies in the top ten. The specimen sequenced was CD4+ T cells from blood, cultured in vitro. Receptors were obtained from a human donor who had recovered from COVID-19. Both conserved end residues are part of each CDR3. Each record gives: V gene, D gene, J gene, clone size, CDR3 protein, CDR3 DNA. The D gene is left open where the match is weak. Rows may omit the clone size; those that give it use once, few, many or a size class.

TRBV11-3	-	TRBJ1-1	-	CASSLRGGVAFF	TGTGCCAGCAGCTTGAGAGGGGGGGTAGCTTTCTTT
TRBV6-1	-	TRBJ1-1	few	CASNRQRYTEAFF	TGTGCCAGCAACAGACAGAGGTACACTGAAGCTTTCTTT
TRBV7-2	TRBD2	TRBJ2-1	-	CASSSQRTRFWGEQFF	TGTGCCAGCAGCTCCCAGCGGACTAGGTTTTGGGGTGAGCAGTTCTTC
TRBV6-1	TRBD2	TRBJ2-7	once	CASVTSGYGEQYF	TGTGCCAGCGTCACTAGCGGGTATGGCGAGCAGTACTTC
TRBV19	-	TRBJ1-5	-	CASSVYAQRNQPQHF	TGTGCCAGTAGCGTATACGCCCAGCGGAATCAGCCCCAGCATTTT
TRBV11-2	-	TRBJ1-4	-	CASSSRPYEKLFF	TGTGCCAGCAGCTCGCGGCCTTATGAAAAACTGTTTTTT
TRBV19	TRBD2	TRBJ2-1	-	CASSPGRPPVDEQFF	TGTGCCAGTAGCCCCGGGAGGCCCCCGGTCGATGAGCAGTTCTTC
TRBV11-3	-	TRBJ2-1	-	CASSWPGVNNEQFF	TGTGCCAGCAGCTGGCCAGGGGTTAACAATGAGCAGTTCTTC
TRBV7-8	-	TRBJ1-2	-	CVSSLKESSRNGYTF	TGTGTCAGCAGCCTAAAGGAGAGTTCCCGAAACGGCTACACCTTC
TRBV19	-	TRBJ1-2	few	CAPNISPYRYPYYGYTF	TGTGCCCCCAATATTAGCCCATACAGGTACCCCTACTATGGCTACACCTTC
TRBV30	TRBD1	TRBJ1-3	-	CALYRGRTGNTIYF	TGTGCCCTCTACAGGGGGAGAACTGGAAACACCATATATTTT
TRBV29-1	-	TRBJ1-2	-	CSVDSGSYGYTF	TGCAGCGTGGATTCAGGATCTTATGGCTACACCTTC
TRBV12-3/TRBV12-4	TRBD1	TRBJ1-6	few	CASRGDSSYNSPLHF	TGTGCCAGCAGAGGGGACAGCTCCTATAATTCACCCCTCCACTTT
TRBV19	TRBD1	TRBJ1-5	-	CASSTDTGEVSQPQHF	TGTGCCAGTAGTACCGACACAGGGGAGGTGAGCCAGCCCCAGCATTTT
TRBV19	-	TRBJ1-1	-	CARGRRGKTEAFF	TGTGCCAGGGGGAGGAGGGGAAAAACTGAAGCTTTCTTT
TRBV24-1	-	TRBJ2-5	-	CAISRDQETQYF	TGTGCCATCAGTCGGGATCAAGAGACCCAGTACTTC
TRBV7-2	TRBD2	TRBJ2-3	few	CASSLIGKGLAGRSDTQYF	TGTGCCAGCAGCTTAATCGGGAAGGGACTAGCGGGAAGGTCAGATACGCAGTATTTT
TRBV20-1	TRBD2	TRBJ2-3	few	CSARVSGSGSDTQYF	TGCAGTGCTAGAGTTAGCGGGAGTGGCTCAGATACGCAGTATTTT
TRBV20-1	TRBD2	TRBJ2-3	-	CSARSSGDPTDTQYF	TGCAGTGCTAGGAGTAGCGGGGACCCCACAGATACGCAGTATTTT
TRBV20-1	-	TRBJ1-1	few	CSARDPRGTEAFF	TGCAGTGCTAGAGACCCTAGGGGCACTGAAGCTTTCTTT
TRBV7-9	TRBD1	TRBJ2-2	once	CASSPGQGGTGELFF	TGTGCCAGCAGCCCGGGACAGGGTGGGACCGGGGAGCTGTTTTTT
TRBV6-1	-	TRBJ1-2	-	CASSPGLYGYTF	TGTGCCAGCAGCCCCGGCCTGTATGGCTACACCTTC
TRBV11-2	TRBD2	TRBJ2-1	few	CASSTGLAGREQFF	TGTGCCAGCAGCACGGGACTAGCGGGGCGAGAGCAGTTCTTC
TRBV5-1	TRBD2	TRBJ2-5	-	CASSLEGTSGIETQYF	TGCGCCAGCAGCTTGGAGGGGACTAGCGGAATAGAGACCCAGTACTTC
TRBV6-1	-	TRBJ2-3	-	CASSLGLSPHTDTQYF	TGTGCCAGCAGCTTGGGCCTATCCCCTCACACAGATACGCAGTATTTT
TRBV19	-	TRBJ1-2	once	CASSIERGDYGYTF	TGTGCCAGTAGTATAGAGAGGGGGGACTATGGCTACACCTTC
TRBV4-1	-	TRBJ2-3	once	CASSPRILAQDTQYF	TGCGCCAGCAGCCCAAGGATCCTGGCACAAGATACGCAGTATTTT
TRBV27	TRBD1	TRBJ2-2	-	CASKVQGDLNTGELFF	TGTGCCAGCAAGGTACAGGGGGATCTGAACACCGGGGAGCTGTTTTTT
TRBV20-1	-	TRBJ1-2	few	CSAYATRQSRYGYTF	TGCAGTGCTTACGCTACCCGACAGAGCCGCTATGGCTACACCTTC
TRBV6-5	TRBD1	TRBJ1-1	once	CASSYSSRGGVNTEAFF	TGTGCCAGCAGTTACTCGAGCAGGGGGGGCGTGAACACTGAAGCTTTCTTT
TRBV5-5	TRBD1	TRBJ1-5	-	CASTRTGDSNQPQHF	TGTGCCAGCACCCGGACAGGGGATAGCAATCAGCCCCAGCATTTT
TRBV2	-	TRBJ2-3	-	CASVSLSSTDTQYF	TGTGCCAGCGTGAGCCTATCAAGCACAGATACGCAGTATTTT
TRBV5-1	-	TRBJ2-1	-	CASKEANSPGGEQFF	TGCGCCAGCAAAGAGGCAAACTCCCCGGGTGGTGAGCAGTTCTTC
TRBV6-1	-	TRBJ1-1	-	CASSPLESDTEAFF	TGTGCCAGCAGTCCCCTTGAGTCGGACACTGAAGCTTTCTTT
TRBV20-1	TRBD2	TRBJ2-3	once	CSAFTSGSTDTQYF	TGCAGTGCATTCACTAGCGGCAGCACAGATACGCAGTATTTT
TRBV20-1	TRBD2	TRBJ2-7	-	CSGVGGGSEQYF	TGCAGCGGGGTCGGCGGGGGAAGCGAGCAGTACTTC
TRBV7-9	TRBD2	TRBJ2-7	-	CASSRIAGGIGEQYF	TGTGCCAGCAGCCGAATAGCGGGAGGAATAGGCGAGCAGTACTTC
TRBV6-1	-	TRBJ2-1	-	CASTPAGSQTYNEQFF	TGTGCCAGCACCCCGGCGGGATCCCAAACTTACAATGAGCAGTTCTTC
TRBV10-2	-	TRBJ2-2	-	CASHKGTLIAGELFF	TGCGCCAGCCACAAAGGGACACTGATAGCCGGGGAGCTGTTTTTT
TRBV6-2/TRBV6-3	TRBD2	TRBJ2-7	-	CASSYLRTSASYEQYF	TGTGCCAGCAGTTACTTGCGAACTAGCGCCAGCTACGAGCAGTACTTC
TRBV6-5	-	TRBJ1-1	-	CASSLSDRRSTEAFF	TGTGCCAGCAGTTTATCTGACAGGAGGAGCACTGAAGCTTTCTTT